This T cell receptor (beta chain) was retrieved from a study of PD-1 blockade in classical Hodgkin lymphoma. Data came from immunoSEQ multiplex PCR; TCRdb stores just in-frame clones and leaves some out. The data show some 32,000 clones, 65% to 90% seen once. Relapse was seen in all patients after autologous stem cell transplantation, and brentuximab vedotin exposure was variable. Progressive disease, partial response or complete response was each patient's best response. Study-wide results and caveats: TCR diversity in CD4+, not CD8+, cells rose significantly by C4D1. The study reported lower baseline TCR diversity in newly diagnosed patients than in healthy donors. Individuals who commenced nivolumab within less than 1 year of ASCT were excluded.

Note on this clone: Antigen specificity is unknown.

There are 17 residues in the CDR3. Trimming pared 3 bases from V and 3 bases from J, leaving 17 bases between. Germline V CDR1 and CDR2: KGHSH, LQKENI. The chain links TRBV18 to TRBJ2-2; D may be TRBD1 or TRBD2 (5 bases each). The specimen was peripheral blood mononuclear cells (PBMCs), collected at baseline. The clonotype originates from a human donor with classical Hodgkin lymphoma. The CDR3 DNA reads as TGTGCCAGCTCACCGGACGCCCCCAGGGAGTACACCGGGGAGCTGTTTTTT. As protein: CASSPDAPREYTGELFF.